The clone carrying this T cell receptor (beta chain) appeared a single time. Its antigen is currently unknown. This specimen comes from a study of memory CD4+ T cells and cytomegalovirus serostatus. Study overall: Donors were healthy Belgian adults, several CMV seropositive and about two dozen seronegative. Study-wide findings and caveats: Of around 160 reported CMV TCRbeta sequences, some 67 were found in memory CD4+ repertoires.

The sort gate was single viable CD3+CD4+CD8-CD45RO+ cells for memory CD4+ T cells. Serum IgG to CMV pp150, pp28, p38 and p52 defined serostatus. Total CD4+ T cells were enriched by CD4 positive selection. The length of the CDR3 is 17 residues. V was clipped by 5 bases and J by 3 bases; unmatched bases: 9. The germline gives CDR1 SEHNR, CDR2 FQNEAQ (reference sequence). Produced via immunoSEQ multiplex PCR; TCRdb's table is partial and in-frame only. The sample has around 25,000 clones, 75% to 80% seen once. The sequenced sample was memory CD4+ T cells from blood. The V call is TRBV7-9, the J call TRBJ2-2; 10 nucleotides agree with TRBD2. The receptor's source is an adult in good health and CMV-seronegative. Here the CDR3 reads CASSVRAGGIHTGELFF. In DNA, the CDR3 is TGTGCCAGCAGCGTAAGAGCGGGAGGGATACACACCGGGGAGCTGTTTTTT.